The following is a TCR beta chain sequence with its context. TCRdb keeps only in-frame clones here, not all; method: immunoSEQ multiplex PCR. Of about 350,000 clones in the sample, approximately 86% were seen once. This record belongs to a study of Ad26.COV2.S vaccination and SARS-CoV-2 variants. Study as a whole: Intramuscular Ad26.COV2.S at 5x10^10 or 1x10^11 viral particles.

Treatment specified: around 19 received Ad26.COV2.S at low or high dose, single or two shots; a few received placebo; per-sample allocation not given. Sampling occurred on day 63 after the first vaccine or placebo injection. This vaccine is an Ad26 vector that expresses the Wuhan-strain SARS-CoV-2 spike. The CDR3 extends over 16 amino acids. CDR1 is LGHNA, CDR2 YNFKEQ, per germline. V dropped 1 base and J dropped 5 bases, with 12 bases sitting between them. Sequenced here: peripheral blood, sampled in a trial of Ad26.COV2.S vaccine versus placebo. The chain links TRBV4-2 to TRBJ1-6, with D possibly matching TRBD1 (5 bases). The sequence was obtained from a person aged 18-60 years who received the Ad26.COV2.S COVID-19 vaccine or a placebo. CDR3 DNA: TGTGCCAGCAGCCAAGCGCCGGGGGGTAATAATTCACCCCTCCACTTT. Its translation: CASSQAPGGNNSPLHF.